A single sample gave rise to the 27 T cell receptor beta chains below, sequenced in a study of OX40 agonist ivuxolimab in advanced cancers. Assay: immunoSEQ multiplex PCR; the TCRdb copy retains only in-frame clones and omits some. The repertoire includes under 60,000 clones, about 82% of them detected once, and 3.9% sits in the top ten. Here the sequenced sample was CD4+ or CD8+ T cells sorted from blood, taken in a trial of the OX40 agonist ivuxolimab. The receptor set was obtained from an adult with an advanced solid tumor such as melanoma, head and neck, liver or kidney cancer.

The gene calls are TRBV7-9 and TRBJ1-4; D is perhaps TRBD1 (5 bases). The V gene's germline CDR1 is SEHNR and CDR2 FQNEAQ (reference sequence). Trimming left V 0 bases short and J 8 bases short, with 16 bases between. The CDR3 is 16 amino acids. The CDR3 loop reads CASSLALGRGGEKLFF. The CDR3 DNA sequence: TGTGCCAGCAGCTTAGCGCTCGGTAGGGGAGGGGAAAAACTGTTTTTT.

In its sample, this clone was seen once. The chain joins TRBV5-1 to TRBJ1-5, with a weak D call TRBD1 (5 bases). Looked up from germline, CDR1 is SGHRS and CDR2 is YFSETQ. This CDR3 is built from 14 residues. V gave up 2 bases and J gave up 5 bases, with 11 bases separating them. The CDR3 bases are TGCGCCAGCAGCTTTCGAGGGGAGGATCAGCCCCAGCATTTT. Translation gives CASSFRGEDQPQHF.

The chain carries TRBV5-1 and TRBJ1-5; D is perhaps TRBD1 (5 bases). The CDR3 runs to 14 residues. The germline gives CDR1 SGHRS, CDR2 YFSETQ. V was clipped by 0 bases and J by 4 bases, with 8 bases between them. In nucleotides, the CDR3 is TGCGCCAGCAGCTTGGATCCAGGGAATCAGCCCCAGCATTTT. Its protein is CASSLDPGNQPQHF.

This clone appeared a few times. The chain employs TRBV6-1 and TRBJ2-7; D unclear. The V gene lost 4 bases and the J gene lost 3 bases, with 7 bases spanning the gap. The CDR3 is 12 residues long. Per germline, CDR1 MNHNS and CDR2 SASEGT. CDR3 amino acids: CASSVLYYEQYF. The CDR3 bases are TGTGCCAGCAGTGTACTGTACTACGAGCAGTACTTC.

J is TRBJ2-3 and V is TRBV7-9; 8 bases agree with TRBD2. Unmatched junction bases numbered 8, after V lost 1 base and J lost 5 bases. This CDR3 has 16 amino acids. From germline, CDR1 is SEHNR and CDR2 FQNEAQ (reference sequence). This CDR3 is CASSLGAQRGKDTQYF. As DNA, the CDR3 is TGTGCCAGCAGCTTAGGTGCCCAGCGGGGGAAAGATACGCAGTATTTT.

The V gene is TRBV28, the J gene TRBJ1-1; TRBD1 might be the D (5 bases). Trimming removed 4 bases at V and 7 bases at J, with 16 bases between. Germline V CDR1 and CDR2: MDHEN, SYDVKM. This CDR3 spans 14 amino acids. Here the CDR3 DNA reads TGTGCCAGCAGTTACCCGGGGGAGAGCCTTGAAGCTTTCTTT. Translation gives CASSYPGESLEAFF. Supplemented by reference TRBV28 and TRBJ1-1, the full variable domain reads DVKVTQSSRYLVKRTGEKVFLECVQDMDHENMFWYRQDPGLGLRLIYFSYDVKMKEKGDIPEGYSVSREKKERFSLILESASTNQTSMYLCASSYPGESLEAFFGQGTRLTVV.

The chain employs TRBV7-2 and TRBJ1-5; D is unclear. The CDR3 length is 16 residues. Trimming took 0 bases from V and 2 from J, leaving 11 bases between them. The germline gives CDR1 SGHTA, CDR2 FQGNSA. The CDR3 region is CASSLAGGRGNQPQHF. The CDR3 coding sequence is TGTGCCAGCAGCTTAGCGGGAGGTAGGGGCAATCAGCCCCAGCATTTT.

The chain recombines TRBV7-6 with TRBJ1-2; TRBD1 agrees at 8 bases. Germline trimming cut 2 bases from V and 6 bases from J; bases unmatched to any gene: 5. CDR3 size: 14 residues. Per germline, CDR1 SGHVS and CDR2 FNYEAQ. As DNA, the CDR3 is TGTGCCAGCAGCTTAACTGCAGGGGGCCATGGCTACACCTTC. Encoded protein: CASSLTAGGHGYTF.

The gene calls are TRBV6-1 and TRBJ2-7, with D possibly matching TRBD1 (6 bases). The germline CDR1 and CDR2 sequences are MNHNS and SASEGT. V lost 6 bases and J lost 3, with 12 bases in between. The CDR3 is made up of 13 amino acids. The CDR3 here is CASSGLGGYEQYF. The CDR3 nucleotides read TGTGCCAGCAGCGGATTAGGGGGCTACGAGCAGTACTTC.

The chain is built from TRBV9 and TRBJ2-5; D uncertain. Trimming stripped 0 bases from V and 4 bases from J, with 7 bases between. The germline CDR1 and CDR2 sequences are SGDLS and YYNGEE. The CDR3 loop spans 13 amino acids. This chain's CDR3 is CASSVAGRETQYF. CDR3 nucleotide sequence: TGTGCCAGCAGCGTAGCGGGTAGAGAGACCCAGTACTTC.

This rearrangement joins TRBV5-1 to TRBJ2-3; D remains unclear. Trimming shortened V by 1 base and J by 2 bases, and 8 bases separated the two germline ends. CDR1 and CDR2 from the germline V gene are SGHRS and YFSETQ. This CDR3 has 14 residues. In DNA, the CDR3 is TGCGCCAGCAGCTTGTGGCTTGACACAGATACGCAGTATTTT. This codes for CASSLWLDTDTQYF. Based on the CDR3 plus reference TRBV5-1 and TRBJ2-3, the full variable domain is KAGVTQTPRYLIKTRGQQVTLSCSPISGHRSVSWYQQTPGQGLQFLFEYFSETQRNKGNFPGRFSGRQFSNSRSEMNVSTLELGDSALYLCASSLWLDTDTQYFGPGTRLTVL.

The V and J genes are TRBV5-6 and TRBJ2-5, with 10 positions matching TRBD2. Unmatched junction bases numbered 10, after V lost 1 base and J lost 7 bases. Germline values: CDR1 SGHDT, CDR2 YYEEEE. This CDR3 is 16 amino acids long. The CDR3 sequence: CASSLSSGGAKGTQYF. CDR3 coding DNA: TGTGCCAGCAGCTTGAGCAGCGGGGGGGCAAAAGGGACCCAGTACTTC.

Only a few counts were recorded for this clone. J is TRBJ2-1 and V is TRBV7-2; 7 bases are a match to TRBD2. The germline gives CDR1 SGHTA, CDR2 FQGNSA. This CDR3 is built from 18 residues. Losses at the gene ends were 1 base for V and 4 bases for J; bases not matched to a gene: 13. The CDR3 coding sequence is TGTGCCAGCAGCTTAGACCTTATCGGGGGGAGGGGATACAATGAGCAGTTCTTC. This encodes CASSLDLIGGRGYNEQFF.

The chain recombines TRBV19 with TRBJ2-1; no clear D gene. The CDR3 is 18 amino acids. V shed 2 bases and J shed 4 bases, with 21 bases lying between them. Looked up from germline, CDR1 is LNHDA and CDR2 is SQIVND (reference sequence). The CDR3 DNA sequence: TGTGCCAGTAGTATAACTCTCCATGCTATGCTTTCTTACAATGAGCAGTTCTTC. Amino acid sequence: CASSITLHAMLSYNEQFF.

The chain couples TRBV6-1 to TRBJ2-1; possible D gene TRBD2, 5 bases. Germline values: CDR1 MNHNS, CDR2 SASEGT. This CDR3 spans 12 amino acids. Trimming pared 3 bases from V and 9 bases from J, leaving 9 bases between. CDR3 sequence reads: CASSERGSEQFF. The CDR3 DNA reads TGTGCCAGCAGTGAGAGAGGGAGTGAGCAGTTCTTC.

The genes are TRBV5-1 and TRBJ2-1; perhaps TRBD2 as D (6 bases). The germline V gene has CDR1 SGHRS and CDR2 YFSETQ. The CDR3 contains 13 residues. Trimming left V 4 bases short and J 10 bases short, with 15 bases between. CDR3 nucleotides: TGCGCCAGCAGCCTGGGGCGGGCGGGGGAGCAGTTCTTC. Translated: CASSLGRAGEQFF.

The CDR3 nucleotides read TGTGCCAGCAGTGAATTGTACAGGAAGGACACCGGGGAGCTGTTTTTT. This sequence encodes CASSELYRKDTGELFF. The chain links TRBV6-1 to TRBJ2-2; D is possibly TRBD1 (5 bases). Germline V gives CDR1 MNHNS, CDR2 SASEGT. This CDR3 has 16 residues. V lost 2 bases, J lost 3 bases, and 13 bases lay in between.

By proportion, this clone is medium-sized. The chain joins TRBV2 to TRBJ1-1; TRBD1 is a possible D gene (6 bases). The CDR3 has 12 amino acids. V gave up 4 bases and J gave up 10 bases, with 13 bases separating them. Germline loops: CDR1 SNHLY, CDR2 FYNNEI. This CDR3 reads CASSALGAVAFF. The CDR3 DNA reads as TGTGCCAGCAGTGCACTGGGGGCAGTAGCTTTCTTT. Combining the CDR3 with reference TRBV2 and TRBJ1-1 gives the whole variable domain EPEVTQTPSHQVTQMGQEVILRCVPISNHLYFYWYRQILGQKVEFLVSFYNNEISEKSEIFDDQFSVERPDGSNFTLKIRSTKLEDSAMYFCASSALGAVAFFGQGTRLTVV.

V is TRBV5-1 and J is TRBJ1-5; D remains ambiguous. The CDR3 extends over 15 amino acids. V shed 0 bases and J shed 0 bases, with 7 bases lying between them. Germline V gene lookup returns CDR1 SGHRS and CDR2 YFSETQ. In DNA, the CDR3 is TGCGCCAGCAGCTTGGCGGGGAATAGCAATCAGCCCCAGCATTTT. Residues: CASSLAGNSNQPQHF.

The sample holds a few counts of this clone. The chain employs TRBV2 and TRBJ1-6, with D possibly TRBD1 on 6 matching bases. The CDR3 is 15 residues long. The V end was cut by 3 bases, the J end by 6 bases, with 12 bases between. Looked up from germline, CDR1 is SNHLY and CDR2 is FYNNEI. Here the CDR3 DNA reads TGTGCCAGCAGTGAGAGCCAGGGGAGTAATTCACCCCTCCACTTT. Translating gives CASSESQGSNSPLHF. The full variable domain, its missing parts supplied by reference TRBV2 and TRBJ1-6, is EPEVTQTPSHQVTQMGQEVILRCVPISNHLYFYWYRQILGQKVEFLVSFYNNEISEKSEIFDDQFSVERPDGSNFTLKIRSTKLEDSAMYFCASSESQGSNSPLHFGNGTRLTVT.

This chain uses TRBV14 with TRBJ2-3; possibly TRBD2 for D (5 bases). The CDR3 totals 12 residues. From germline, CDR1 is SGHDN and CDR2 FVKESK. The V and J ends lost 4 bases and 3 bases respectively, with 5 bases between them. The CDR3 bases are TGTGCCAGCAGCCGAGGGACAGATACGCAGTATTTT. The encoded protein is CASSRGTDTQYF.

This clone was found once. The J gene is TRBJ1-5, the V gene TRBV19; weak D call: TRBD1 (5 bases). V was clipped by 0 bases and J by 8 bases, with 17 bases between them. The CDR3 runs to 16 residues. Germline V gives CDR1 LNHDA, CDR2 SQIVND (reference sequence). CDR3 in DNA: TGTGCCAGTAGTATAGATTCCTCGGCGGGGGTTAAGCCCCAGCATTTT. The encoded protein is CASSIDSSAGVKPQHF.

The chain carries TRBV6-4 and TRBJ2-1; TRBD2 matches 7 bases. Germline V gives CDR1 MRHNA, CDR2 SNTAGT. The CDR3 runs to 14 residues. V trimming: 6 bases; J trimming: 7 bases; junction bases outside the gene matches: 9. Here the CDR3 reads CASSPPGGGNEQFF. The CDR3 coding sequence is TGTGCCAGCAGCCCCCCTGGGGGAGGGAATGAGCAGTTCTTC.

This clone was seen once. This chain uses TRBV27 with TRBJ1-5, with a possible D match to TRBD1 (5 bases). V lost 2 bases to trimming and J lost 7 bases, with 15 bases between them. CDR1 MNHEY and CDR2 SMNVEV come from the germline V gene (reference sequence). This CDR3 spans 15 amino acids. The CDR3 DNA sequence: TGTGCCAGCAGTTTAGGGCAGGGTATCGGGCAGCCCCAGCATTTT. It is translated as CASSLGQGIGQPQHF.

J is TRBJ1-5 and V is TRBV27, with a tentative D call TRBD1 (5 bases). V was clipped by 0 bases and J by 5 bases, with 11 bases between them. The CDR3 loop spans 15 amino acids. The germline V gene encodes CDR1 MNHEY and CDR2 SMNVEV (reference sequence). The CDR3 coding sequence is TGTGCCAGCAGTTTATCAAGGGACTGGTATCAGCCCCAGCATTTT. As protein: CASSLSRDWYQPQHF.

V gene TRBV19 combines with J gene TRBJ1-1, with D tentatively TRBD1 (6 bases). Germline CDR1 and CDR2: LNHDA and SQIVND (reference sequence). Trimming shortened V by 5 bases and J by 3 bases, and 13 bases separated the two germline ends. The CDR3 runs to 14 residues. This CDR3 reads CASSPGDRYTEAFF. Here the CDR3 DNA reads TGTGCCAGTAGTCCAGGGGATAGGTACACTGAAGCTTTCTTT. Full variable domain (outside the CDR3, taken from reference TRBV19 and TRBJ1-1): DGGITQSPKYLFRKEGQNVTLSCEQNLNHDAMYWYRQDPGQGLRLIYYSQIVNDFQKGDIAEGYSVSREKKESFPLTVTSAQKNPTAFYLCASSPGDRYTEAFFGQGTRLTVV.

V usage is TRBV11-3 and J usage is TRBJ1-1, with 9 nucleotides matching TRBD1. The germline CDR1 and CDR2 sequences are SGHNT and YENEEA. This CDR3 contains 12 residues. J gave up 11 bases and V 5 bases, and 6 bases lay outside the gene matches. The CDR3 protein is CASSGDRVEAFF. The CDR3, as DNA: TGTGCCAGCAGCGGGGACAGGGTTGAGGCTTTCTTT.